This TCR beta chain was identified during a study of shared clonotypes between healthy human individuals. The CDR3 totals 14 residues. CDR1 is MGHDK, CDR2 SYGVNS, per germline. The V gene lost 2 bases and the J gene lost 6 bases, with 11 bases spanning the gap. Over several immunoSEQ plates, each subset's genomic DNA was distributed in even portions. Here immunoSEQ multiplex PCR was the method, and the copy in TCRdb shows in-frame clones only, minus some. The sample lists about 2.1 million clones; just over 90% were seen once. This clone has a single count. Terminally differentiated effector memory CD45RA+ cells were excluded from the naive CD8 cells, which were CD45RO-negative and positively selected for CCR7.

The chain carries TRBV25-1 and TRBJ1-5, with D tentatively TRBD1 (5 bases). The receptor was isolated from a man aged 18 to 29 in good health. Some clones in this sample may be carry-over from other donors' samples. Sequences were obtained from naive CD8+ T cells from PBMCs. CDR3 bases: TGTGCCAGCAGTGAAGGGACGCCCTTTCAGCCCCAGCATTTT. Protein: CASSEGTPFQPQHF.